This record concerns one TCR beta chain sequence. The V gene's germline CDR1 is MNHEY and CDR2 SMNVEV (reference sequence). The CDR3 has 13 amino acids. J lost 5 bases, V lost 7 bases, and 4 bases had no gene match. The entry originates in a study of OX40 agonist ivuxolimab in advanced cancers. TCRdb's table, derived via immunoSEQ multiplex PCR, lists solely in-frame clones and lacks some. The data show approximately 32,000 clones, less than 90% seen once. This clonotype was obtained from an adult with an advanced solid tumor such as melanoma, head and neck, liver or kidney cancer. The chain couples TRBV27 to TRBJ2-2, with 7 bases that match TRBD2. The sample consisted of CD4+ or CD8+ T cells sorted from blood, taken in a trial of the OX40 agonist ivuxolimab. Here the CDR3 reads CASNERGTGELFF. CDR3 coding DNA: TGTGCCAGCAACGAGCGGGGAACCGGGGAGCTGTTTTTT.